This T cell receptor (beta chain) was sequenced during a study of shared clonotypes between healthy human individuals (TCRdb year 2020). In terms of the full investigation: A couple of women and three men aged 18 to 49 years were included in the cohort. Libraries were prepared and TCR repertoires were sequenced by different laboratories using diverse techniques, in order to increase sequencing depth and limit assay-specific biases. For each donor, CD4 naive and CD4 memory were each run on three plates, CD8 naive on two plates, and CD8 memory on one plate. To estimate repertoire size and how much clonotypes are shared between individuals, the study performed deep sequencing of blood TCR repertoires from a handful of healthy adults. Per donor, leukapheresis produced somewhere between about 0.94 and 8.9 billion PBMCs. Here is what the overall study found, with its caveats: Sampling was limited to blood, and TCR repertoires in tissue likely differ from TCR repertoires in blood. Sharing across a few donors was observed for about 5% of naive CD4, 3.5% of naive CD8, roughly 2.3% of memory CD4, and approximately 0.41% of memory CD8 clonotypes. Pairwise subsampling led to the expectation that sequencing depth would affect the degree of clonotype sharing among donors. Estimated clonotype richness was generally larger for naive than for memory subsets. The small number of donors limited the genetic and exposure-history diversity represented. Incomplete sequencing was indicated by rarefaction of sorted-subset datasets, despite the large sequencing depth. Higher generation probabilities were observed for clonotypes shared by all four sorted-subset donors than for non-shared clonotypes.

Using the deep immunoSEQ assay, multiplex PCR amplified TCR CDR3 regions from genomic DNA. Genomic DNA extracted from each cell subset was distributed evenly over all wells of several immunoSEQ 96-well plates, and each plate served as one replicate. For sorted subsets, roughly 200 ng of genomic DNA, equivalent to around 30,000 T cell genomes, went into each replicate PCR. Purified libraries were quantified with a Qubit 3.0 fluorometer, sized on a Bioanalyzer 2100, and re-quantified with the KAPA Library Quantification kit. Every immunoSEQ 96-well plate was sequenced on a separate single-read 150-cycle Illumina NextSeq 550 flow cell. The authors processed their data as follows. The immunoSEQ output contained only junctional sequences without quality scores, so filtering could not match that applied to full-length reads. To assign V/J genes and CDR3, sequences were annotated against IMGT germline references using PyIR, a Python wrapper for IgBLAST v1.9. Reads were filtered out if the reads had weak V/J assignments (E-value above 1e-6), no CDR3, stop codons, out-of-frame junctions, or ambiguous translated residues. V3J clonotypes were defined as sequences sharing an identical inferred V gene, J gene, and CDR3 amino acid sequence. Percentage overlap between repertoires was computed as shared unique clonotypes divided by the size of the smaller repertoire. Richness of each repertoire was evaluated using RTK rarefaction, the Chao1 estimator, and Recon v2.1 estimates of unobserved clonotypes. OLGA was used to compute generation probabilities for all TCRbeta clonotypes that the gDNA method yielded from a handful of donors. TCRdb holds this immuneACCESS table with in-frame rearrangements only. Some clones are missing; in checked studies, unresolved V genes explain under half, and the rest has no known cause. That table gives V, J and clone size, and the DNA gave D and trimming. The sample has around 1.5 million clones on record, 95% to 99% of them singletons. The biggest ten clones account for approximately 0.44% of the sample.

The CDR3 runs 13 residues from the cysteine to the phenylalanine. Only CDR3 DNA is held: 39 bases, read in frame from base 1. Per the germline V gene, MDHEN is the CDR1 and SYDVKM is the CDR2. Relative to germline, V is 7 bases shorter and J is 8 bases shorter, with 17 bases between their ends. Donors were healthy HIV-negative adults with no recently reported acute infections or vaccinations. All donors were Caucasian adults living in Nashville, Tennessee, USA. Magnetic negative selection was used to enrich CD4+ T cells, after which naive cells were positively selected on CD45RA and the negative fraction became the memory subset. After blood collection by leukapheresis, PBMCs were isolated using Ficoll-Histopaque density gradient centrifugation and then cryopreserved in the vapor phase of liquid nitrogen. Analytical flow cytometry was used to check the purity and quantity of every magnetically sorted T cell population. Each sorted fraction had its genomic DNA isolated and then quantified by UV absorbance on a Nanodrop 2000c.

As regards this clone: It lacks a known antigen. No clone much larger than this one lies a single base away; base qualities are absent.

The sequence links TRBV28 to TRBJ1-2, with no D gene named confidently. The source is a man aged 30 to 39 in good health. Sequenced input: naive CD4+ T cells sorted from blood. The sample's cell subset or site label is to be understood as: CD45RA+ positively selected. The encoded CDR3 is CASTSGTPVGYTF. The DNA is TGTGCCAGCACCTCCGGCACGCCAGTGGGCTACACCTTC.